These 30 T cell receptor beta chains originate from one sample sequenced in a study of spatial heterogeneity in lung cancer. The sample's time point: sample taken at primary tumor resection. TCRs were sequenced from unsorted whole RNA of tumor, nontumor lung or PBMC. TCRdb analysed the 5' RACE reads with MiXCR anew, one entry per CDR3 protein. Here the sample spans 30,000 to 40,000 distinct CDR3 sequences, less than 5.5% being singletons. This specimen was PBMCs, taken at surgery. The receptors shown here come from a female donor with early-stage non-small cell lung cancer.

This clonotype showed up just a few times. The rearrangement joins TRBV13 to TRBJ1-6; no firm D call. This CDR3 comprises 13 residues. Trimming cost V 1 base and J 9 bases, with 7 bases left between them. CDR1 is PRHDT, CDR2 FYEKMQ, per germline (reference sequence). In DNA form, the CDR3 reads TGTGCCAGCAGCTTAGAAGTAGGTTCACCCCTCCACTTT. It yields the protein CASSLEVGSPLHF.

This clonotype was counted only a few times. The chain employs TRBV7-6 and TRBJ2-1, with a tentative D call TRBD2 (6 bases). Germline values: CDR1 SGHVS, CDR2 FNYEAQ. The CDR3 contains 16 residues. The ends were cut back, 4 bases at V and 2 bases at J, with 15 bases in the middle. This CDR3 is CASSSIAGQTYNEQFF. The CDR3 nucleotides read TGTGCCAGCAGCTCCATTGCGGGGCAAACCTACAATGAGCAGTTCTTC.

The table lists this clonotype with a few counts. This chain uses TRBV5-1 with TRBJ1-3; D may be TRBD1 (5 bases). Germline CDR1 reads SGHRS; CDR2 reads YFSETQ. Trimming pared 5 bases from V and 1 base from J, leaving 22 bases between. This CDR3 is 18 amino acids long. The CDR3 spells CASSPYSGGARSGNTIYF. In nucleotides, the CDR3 is TGCGCCAGCAGTCCGTATTCCGGAGGGGCCCGATCTGGAAACACCATATATTTT.

This clonotype was seen many times. The V gene is TRBV29-1, the J gene TRBJ1-1; D perhaps matches TRBD1 (5 bases). Trimming pared 5 bases from V and 1 base from J, leaving 11 bases between. From germline, CDR1 is SQVTM and CDR2 ANQGSEA. CDR3 length: 13 residues. The CDR3 here is CSVLPGWNTEAFF. Written as DNA, the CDR3 is TGCAGCGTTCTCCCAGGGTGGAACACTGAAGCTTTCTTT.

The rearrangement uses TRBV30 and TRBJ1-1; D is uncertain. Trimming pared 0 bases from V and 4 bases from J, leaving 12 bases between. Germline V gene sequence: CDR1 GTSNPN, CDR2 SVGIG (reference sequence). This CDR3 spans 14 amino acids. CDR3: CAWSVGKGGTEAFF. The CDR3 nucleotides are TGTGCCTGGAGTGTAGGGAAAGGCGGCACTGAAGCTTTCTTT.

The chain combines TRBV7-6 with TRBJ2-1; 9 nucleotides agree with TRBD2. This CDR3 is built from 15 residues. CDR1 is SGHVS, CDR2 FNYEAQ, per germline. The J segment lost 4 bases and the V segment lost 1 base, leaving 2 bases of the junction unmatched. The CDR3 spells CASSLGTSDYNEQFF. The CDR3 DNA follows: TGTGCCAGCAGCTTAGGGACTAGCGATTACAATGAGCAGTTCTTC.

This clonotype was seen a handful of times. V gene TRBV5-1 combines with J gene TRBJ1-2; D unresolved. This CDR3 contains 15 residues. Between the trimmed V and J ends, which lost 4 bases and 0 bases, there was a span of 13 bases. Germline CDR1 is SGHRS and CDR2 is YFSETQ. The CDR3 reads CASSPDGDPNYGYTF. In DNA, the CDR3 is TGCGCCAGCAGCCCGGACGGGGATCCTAACTATGGCTACACCTTC.

Many counts were recorded for this clonotype. The chain couples TRBV28 to TRBJ2-1, with 7 bases aligning to TRBD2. This CDR3 is built from 15 residues. Unmatched junction bases numbered 11, after V lost 2 bases and J lost 10 bases. Germline-derived CDR1 and CDR2 are MDHEN and SYDVKM. The CDR3 sequence: CASSLAAGGGREQFF. In DNA, the CDR3 is TGTGCCAGCAGTTTAGCGGCTGGGGGGGGTCGGGAGCAGTTCTTC.

This chain links TRBV3-1 with TRBJ2-3; D is unclear. Germline loops: CDR1 LGHDT, CDR2 YNNKEL (reference sequence). This CDR3 spans 13 amino acids. The V end lost 1 base, the J end lost 2 bases, and 4 bases lay between the germline ends. The CDR3 loop is CASSQAATDTQYF. CDR3 DNA sequence: TGTGCCAGCAGCCAAGCCGCCACAGATACGCAGTATTTT.

Ten or more counts support this clonotype. The CDR3 DNA is TGTGCCAGCTCACCGGGGGACAGGAAATATGGCTACACCTTC. Its protein product is CASSPGDRKYGYTF. The chain has TRBV18 and TRBJ1-2; 8 bases are shared with TRBD1. Germline CDR1 and CDR2: KGHSH and LQKENI. CDR3 size: 14 residues. V lost 3 bases to trimming and J lost 5 bases; unmatched junction nucleotides: 5.

The chain combines TRBV7-9 with TRBJ1-4; perhaps TRBD1 as D (6 bases). CDR3 length: 16 amino acids. Per germline, CDR1 SEHNR and CDR2 FQNEAQ (reference sequence). The V end was cut by 5 bases, the J end by 0 bases, with 13 bases between. The CDR3, as DNA: TGTGCCAGCAGCCCGGGGACAACCGCAACTAATGAAAAACTGTTTTTT. Encoded protein: CASSPGTTATNEKLFF. Full variable domain (remainder filled in from reference TRBV7-9 and TRBJ1-4): DTGVSQNPRHKITKRGQNVTFRCDPISEHNRLYWYRQTLGQGPEFLTYFQNEAQLEKSRLLSDRFSAERPKGSFSTLEIQRTEQGDSAMYLCASSPGTTATNEKLFFGSGTQLSVL.

This clonotype was picked up many times. Without the conserved terminal phenylalanine or tryptophan, this CDR3 likely stems from a read error. The DNA is left out, because the CDR3 cannot be placed on it with certainty; the CDR3 is given as TCRdb lists it. The genes are TRBV27 and TRBJ2-7; TRBD2 is the table's D call, not checked against the DNA. The CDR3 length is 10 residues, termini included. Germline CDR1 MNHEY, CDR2 SMNVEV (reference sequence). CDR3 protein: CASSSRGWPC.

This clonotype was seen ten or more times. As DNA, the CDR3 is TGCGCCAGCAGCCCCCACTCCGGGGGAACCAATTCACCCCTCCACTTT. It codes for CASSPHSGGTNSPLHF. The chain couples TRBV4-3 to TRBJ1-6, with D tentatively TRBD1 (5 bases). With 4 bases removed from V and 7 bases from J, the gap between germline ends came to 17 bases. Looked up from germline, CDR1 is LGHNA and CDR2 is YSLEER. This CDR3 region has 16 residues.

This sequence joins TRBV5-4 and TRBJ2-1; perhaps D is TRBD1 or TRBD2 (5 bases each). Trimming shortened V by 3 bases and J by 1 base, and 14 bases separated the two germline ends. CDR3 size: 16 residues. Per germline, CDR1 SGHNT and CDR2 YYREEE (reference sequence). The CDR3 bases are TGTGCCAGCAGCTCCGCCCGGGACCTTTCCTACAATGAGCAGTTCTTC. This encodes CASSSARDLSYNEQFF.

This clonotype was counted many times. V gene TRBV10-3 combines with J gene TRBJ2-4; D uncertain. Per germline, CDR1 ENHRY and CDR2 SYGVKD. V was clipped by 3 bases and J by 8 bases, with 11 bases between them. The CDR3 length is 13 residues. The CDR3 is CAISEHGADIQYF. Here the CDR3 DNA reads TGTGCCATCAGTGAACACGGTGCGGACATTCAGTACTTC.

This clonotype came up many times. V usage is TRBV28 and J usage is TRBJ1-1; no clear D gene. This CDR3 region has 12 residues. Trimming left V 3 bases short and J 5 bases short, with 7 bases between. Germline-derived CDR1 and CDR2 are MDHEN and SYDVKM. DNA for the CDR3: TGTGCCAGCAGTTTCCTTTTGACTGAAGCTTTCTTT. Its translation is CASSFLLTEAFF.

This clonotype showed up many times. This sequence joins TRBV9 and TRBJ2-2; 8 bases align to TRBD1. The germline V gene has CDR1 SGDLS and CDR2 YYNGEE. V shed 0 bases and J 6 bases; nucleotides not matched to a gene: 4. The CDR3 covers 15 residues. As DNA, the CDR3 is TGTGCCAGCAGCGTAGAACAGGGGGGCGCCGGGGAGCTGTTTTTT. Encoded protein: CASSVEQGGAGELFF.

This sequence joins TRBV7-9 and TRBJ1-1, with D tentatively TRBD1 (6 bases). The CDR3 runs 12 residues. From germline, CDR1 is SEHNR and CDR2 FQNEAQ (reference sequence). V lost 6 bases and J 9 bases, leaving 14 bases between the germline ends. The CDR3 here is CASRLLQGQAFF. CDR3 nucleotide sequence: TGTGCCAGCAGACTTCTACAGGGCCAAGCTTTCTTT.

The chain joins TRBV18 to TRBJ1-5; D not certain. Germline V gene lookup returns CDR1 KGHSH and CDR2 LQKENI. This CDR3 comprises 14 residues. The ends were cut back, 8 bases at V and 4 bases at J, with 15 bases in the middle. The CDR3 is CASQEAGTNQPQHF. CDR3 DNA sequence: TGTGCCAGCCAGGAGGCGGGTACGAATCAGCCCCAGCATTTT.

This clonotype has more than one count but fewer than ten. V gene TRBV12-3 or TRBV12-4 combines with J gene TRBJ1-3, with D possibly being TRBD1 (5 bases). V was shortened by 4 bases and J by 2 bases, with 12 bases between the two germline ends. The CDR3 contains 15 residues. The CDR3 nucleotides read TGTGCCAGCAGTTGGGGGAGAAACCCTGGAAACACCATATATTTT. Translated, it gives CASSWGRNPGNTIYF.

This clonotype was recorded at least ten times. This chain joins TRBV18 and TRBJ2-3; a possible D gene is TRBD2 (5 bases). CDR1 is KGHSH, CDR2 LQKENI, per germline. V dropped 3 bases and J dropped 3 bases, with 16 bases sitting between them. The CDR3 is 16 amino acids. The CDR3 coding sequence is TGTGCCAGCTCACCTTACGCGGGCAAGGTAACAGATACGCAGTATTTT. Its protein product is CASSPYAGKVTDTQYF.

This clonotype came up many times. The gene calls are TRBV7-2 and TRBJ2-3; the D gene is possibly TRBD2 (6 bases). The CDR3 spans 12 residues. Trimming removed 5 bases from V and 10 bases from J, with 13 bases in between. CDR1 is SGHTA, CDR2 FQGNSA, per germline. DNA of the CDR3: TGTGCCAGCAGCGGGGGGATGAGGGCGCAGTATTTT. Encoded protein: CASSGGMRAQYF.

At least ten counts were recorded for this clonotype. The chain links TRBV5-5 to TRBJ1-1; D unclear. V was trimmed by 4 bases and J by 1 base, leaving 11 bases between them. This CDR3 contains 14 residues. The V gene's germline CDR1 is SGHKS and CDR2 YYEKEE (reference sequence). The CDR3 spells CASSPTIANTEAFF. The CDR3 region has the DNA TGTGCCAGCAGCCCCACAATCGCGAACACTGAAGCTTTCTTT.

There are many counts of this clonotype. The chain couples TRBV5-5 to TRBJ2-7; D assignment may be TRBD1 or TRBD2 (7 bases each). Germline assignment: CDR1 SGHKS and CDR2 YYEKEE (reference sequence). The CDR3 loop spans 15 amino acids. Trimming cost V 2 bases and J 10 bases, with 22 bases left between them. The CDR3: CASSFFSTGRDLQYF. The CDR3 coding sequence is TGTGCCAGCAGCTTCTTCTCGACAGGGAGGGATCTACAGTACTTC.

In its sample, this clonotype was seen many times. The rearrangement links TRBV5-1 to TRBJ1-1; no clear D gene. V was trimmed by 6 bases and J by 8 bases, leaving 11 bases between them. Germline CDR1 and CDR2: SGHRS and YFSETQ. The CDR3 is 11 residues long. The CDR3: CASKGRLEAFF. CDR3 nucleotide sequence: TGCGCCAGCAAAGGCCGATTAGAAGCTTTCTTT.

The V call is TRBV6-6, the J call TRBJ2-1, with 9 bases matching TRBD2. With V trimmed by 7 bases and J by 4 bases, 5 bases remained unmatched. The CDR3 has 14 residues. The germline gives CDR1 MNHNY, CDR2 SVGAGI (reference sequence). CDR3 nucleotide sequence: TGTGCCAGCACCCTAGCGGGAACTTACAATGAGCAGTTCTTC. Its protein product is CASTLAGTYNEQFF.

This clonotype was counted a few times. CDR3 DNA sequence: TGTGCCAGCAGTTCACCTACCCCGGGGTCCTACGAGCAGTACTTC. It yields the protein CASSSPTPGSYEQYF. The genes are TRBV28 and TRBJ2-7; D is possibly TRBD2 (5 bases). With 4 bases removed from V and 1 base from J, the gap between germline ends came to 14 bases. This CDR3 has 15 amino acids. Germline-derived CDR1 and CDR2 are MDHEN and SYDVKM.

V usage is TRBV6-2 or TRBV6-3 and J usage is TRBJ1-5; possibly TRBD1 for D (6 bases). Trimming removed 5 bases at V and 1 base at J, with 12 bases between. The CDR3 sequence is 15 residues long. Germline V CDR1 and CDR2: MNHEY, SVGEGT. The CDR3 nucleotides read TGTGCCAGCAGTAACTACAGGGTAAGCAATCAGCCCCAGCATTTT. This gives the protein CASSNYRVSNQPQHF.

The chain combines TRBV18 with TRBJ2-5, with no clear D. With 2 bases removed from V and 9 bases from J, the gap between germline ends came to 13 bases. Per germline, CDR1 KGHSH and CDR2 LQKENI. CDR3 size: 13 residues. CDR3 nucleotides: TGTGCCAGCTCACCAACCCCCGCTGCTTCCCAGTACTTC. Translation: CASSPTPAASQYF. Together with reference TRBV18 and TRBJ2-5, the CDR3 gives the full variable domain: NAGVMQNPRHLVRRRGQEARLRCSPMKGHSHVYWYRQLPEEGLKFMVYLQKENIIDESGMPKERFSAEFPKEGPSILRIQQVVRGDSAAYFCASSPTPAASQYFGPGTRLLVL.

There are a few counts of this clonotype. The gene calls are TRBV5-1 and TRBJ2-5; 8 nucleotides line up with TRBD1. Germline-derived CDR1 and CDR2 are SGHRS and YFSETQ. The CDR3 extends over 16 amino acids. With V trimmed by 4 bases and J by 4 bases, 12 bases remained unmatched. The CDR3 here is CASSGGAGGFGETQYF. CDR3 DNA: TGCGCCAGCAGCGGTGGGGCAGGGGGCTTTGGAGAGACCCAGTACTTC.